These 25 T cell receptor beta chains were all obtained from the same sample, sequenced in a study of Ad26.COV2.S vaccination and SARS-CoV-2 variants. TCRdb's copy holds only in-frame clones and misses some; the assay was immunoSEQ multiplex PCR. The sample has roughly 400,000 clones; over 75% are singletons. As to treatment: over 15 received Ad26.COV2.S at low or high dose, single or two shots; 5 received placebo; per-sample allocation not given. Day 63 after the first vaccine or placebo injection was the time point for sampling. This material consisted of peripheral blood, taken in a trial of Ad26.COV2.S vaccine versus placebo. The receptors come from a person aged 18 to 65 who received the Ad26.COV2.S COVID-19 vaccine or a placebo.

The chain carries TRBV2 and TRBJ2-2; tentatively, D is TRBD2 (6 bases). Germline assignment: CDR1 SNHLY and CDR2 FYNNEI. The CDR3 totals 20 residues. V lost 8 bases and J lost 5, with 33 bases in between. CDR3 bases: TGTGCCAGCGGGGGACTTAAGGCTAGCGACGCGAGTAGACCAACCGGGGAGCTGTTTTTT. Amino acid sequence: CASGGLKASDASRPTGELFF.

A remark on this clone: Within the sample, other DNA sequences also encode this same CDR3. CDR3 protein: CASSLDGGQPQHF. CDR3 DNA: TGTGCCAGCAGCCTAGATGGCGGTCAGCCCCAGCATTTT. The J gene is TRBJ1-5, the V gene TRBV7-2; unclear D gene. Trimming left V 5 bases short and J 6 bases short, with 11 bases between. The length of the CDR3 is 13 residues. CDR1 is SGHTA, CDR2 FQGNSA, per germline. Combining the CDR3 with reference TRBV7-2 and TRBJ1-5 gives the whole variable domain GAGVSQSPSNKVTEKGKDVELRCDPISGHTALYWYRQSLGQGLEFLIYFQGNSAPDKSGLPSDRFSAERTGGSVSTLTIQRTQQEDSAVYLCASSLDGGQPQHFGDGTRLSIL.

This chain uses TRBV30 with TRBJ2-3; unclear D gene. This CDR3 spans 13 amino acids. Germline CDR1 and CDR2: GTSNPN and SVGIG (reference sequence). Trimming pared 5 bases from V and 0 bases from J, leaving 9 bases between. CDR3 coding DNA: TGTGCCTGGGGGTTAGCTAGCACAGATACGCAGTATTTT. As protein: CAWGLASTDTQYF. Variable domain in full (rest from reference TRBV30 and TRBJ2-3): SQTIHQWPATLVQPVGSPLSLECTVEGTSNPNLYWYRQAAGRGLQLLFYSVGIGQISSEVPQNLSASRPQDRQFILSSKKLLLSDSGFYLCAWGLASTDTQYFGPGTRLTVL.

The chain uses TRBV7-2 and TRBJ2-1; no reliable D call. The ends were cut back, 3 bases at V and 15 bases at J, with 12 bases in the middle. Per the germline V gene, CDR1 is SGHTA and CDR2 is FQGNSA. The CDR3 spans 11 residues. CDR3 residues: CASSLMGVGFF. CDR3 bases: TGTGCCAGCAGCTTGATGGGTGTTGGGTTCTTC.

The CDR3 sequence is CASSQEVWGPGNTIYF. The CDR3 region has the DNA TGCGCCAGCAGCCAAGAGGTCTGGGGTCCTGGAAACACCATATATTTT. This sequence joins TRBV4-3 and TRBJ1-3; D uncertain. This CDR3 spans 16 amino acids. The V end lost 0 bases, the J end lost 2 bases, and 11 bases lay between the germline ends. In germline, CDR1 is LGHNA, CDR2 YSLEER.

This chain joins TRBV7-8 and TRBJ2-7, with D tentatively TRBD1 (6 bases). The CDR3 loop spans 14 amino acids. Deletions cut 2 bases from V and 5 bases from J, with 13 bases between. CDR1 and CDR2 from the germline V gene are SGHVS and FQNEAQ. This CDR3 reads CASSLRSGGHEQYF. As DNA, the CDR3 is TGTGCCAGCAGCTTAAGGAGTGGGGGCCACGAGCAGTACTTC.

The chain joins TRBV23-1 to TRBJ2-1, with D tentatively TRBD1 (6 bases). TRBV23-1 is labeled an ORF, and its function is uncertain. Trimming cost V 7 bases and J 12 bases, with 22 bases left between them. The CDR3 length is 14 residues. CDR3 sequence: CASTRGQCLVGQFF. The CDR3 DNA reads TGCGCCAGCACCCGAGGACAGTGCCTGGTTGGGCAGTTCTTC.

This clone was seen only once. This rearrangement joins TRBV10-3 to TRBJ2-7, with 7 nucleotides matching TRBD1. CDR1 and CDR2 from the germline V gene are ENHRY and SYGVKD. Germline trimming cut 6 bases from V and 6 bases from J; bases unmatched to any gene: 17. This CDR3 has 16 residues. DNA of the CDR3: TGTGCCATCAGCCTTGAGGGGGCAGGGGAATTTTCCGAGCAGTACTTC. Protein product: CAISLEGAGEFSEQYF.

This rearrangement joins TRBV2 to TRBJ2-5; D unresolved. This CDR3 region has 15 residues. The V gene's germline CDR1 is SNHLY and CDR2 FYNNEI. V lost 4 bases to trimming and J lost 0 bases, with 12 bases between them. The CDR3 nucleotides read TGTGCCAGCAGTGCCGGAGTCCCGTACCAAGAGACCCAGTACTTC. Translated: CASSAGVPYQETQYF.

J is TRBJ2-5 and V is TRBV18; D ambiguous. V lost 3 bases, J lost 5 bases, and 10 bases lay in between. The CDR3 is 13 residues long. CDR1 KGHSH and CDR2 LQKENI come from the germline V gene. CDR3 sequence: CASSPGLGETQYF. The CDR3 DNA sequence: TGTGCCAGCTCACCGGGTCTGGGGGAGACCCAGTACTTC.

The V and J genes are TRBV6-5 and TRBJ2-3; D gene unclear. The V gene lost 2 bases and the J gene lost 0 bases, with 6 bases spanning the gap. The CDR3 has 14 residues. The germline gives CDR1 MNHEY, CDR2 SVGAGI. For the CDR3, the DNA is TGTGCCAGCAGTTACGGCGGAAGCACAGATACGCAGTATTTT. Its protein is CASSYGGSTDTQYF.

The gene calls are TRBV14 and TRBJ2-3; D is ambiguous. Germline CDR1 and CDR2: SGHDN and FVKESK. The CDR3 totals 14 residues. V was pared by 0 bases and J by 3 bases, with 7 bases between. The CDR3 here is CASSQDLRTDTQYF. CDR3 bases: TGTGCCAGCAGCCAAGACTTGAGAACAGATACGCAGTATTTT.

The chain couples TRBV7-3 to TRBJ2-5; the match to TRBD1 covers 7 bases. Trimming at V came to 4 bases and at J to 3 bases, leaving 11 bases not matched to a gene. CDR3 length: 16 residues. The germline gives CDR1 SGHTA, CDR2 FQGTGA. In nucleotides, the CDR3 is TGTGCCAGCAGCTCGAGACAGGGTGAGAGGGAAGAGACCCAGTACTTC. This encodes CASSSRQGEREETQYF.

The rearrangement joins TRBV11-2 to TRBJ1-3; no clear D. CDR1 and CDR2 (germline): SGHAT, FQNNGV. The CDR3 extends over 14 amino acids. Between the trimmed V and J ends, which lost 5 bases and 4 bases, there was a span of 12 bases. CDR3 residues: CASSPTGAGNTIYF. CDR3 DNA: TGTGCCAGCAGCCCGACGGGTGCGGGAAACACCATATATTTT.

The gene calls are TRBV11-1 and TRBJ1-1; 10 bases agree with TRBD1. This CDR3 is 16 amino acids long. Looked up from germline, CDR1 is SGHAT and CDR2 is FQDESV (reference sequence). Trimming at V came to 1 base and at J to 3 bases, leaving 5 bases not matched to a gene. CDR3 coding DNA: TGTGCCAGCAGCTTAGAAGCGGGACAGGGGCACACTGAAGCTTTCTTT. Amino acid sequence: CASSLEAGQGHTEAFF.

The gene calls are TRBV3-1 (or the pseudogene TRBV3-2) and TRBJ2-7, with D possibly TRBD1 on 5 matching bases. CDR1 LGHDT and CDR2 YNNKEL come from the germline V gene (reference sequence). Trimming removed 6 bases from V and 1 base from J, with 16 bases in between. The CDR3 is 15 residues long. The CDR3: CASSPSGSQSYEQYF. Written as DNA, the CDR3 is TGTGCCAGCAGTCCCTCAGGGTCCCAATCCTACGAGCAGTACTTC.

V and J are TRBV30 and TRBJ2-5; D is unclear. The CDR3 is made up of 11 amino acids. Germline lookup yields CDR1 GTSNPN and CDR2 SVGIG (reference sequence). V shed 2 bases and J shed 0 bases, with 1 base lying between them. In nucleotides, the CDR3 is TGTGCCTGGAGTAACCAAGAGACCCAGTACTTC. Its translation: CAWSNQETQYF. Using reference TRBV30 and TRBJ2-5 for the parts outside the CDR3, the full variable domain is SQTIHQWPATLVQPVGSPLSLECTVEGTSNPNLYWYRQAAGRGLQLLFYSVGIGQISSEVPQNLSASRPQDRQFILSSKKLLLSDSGFYLCAWSNQETQYFGPGTRLLVL.

V and J are TRBV28 and TRBJ2-2; unclear D gene. Trimming shortened V by 2 bases and J by 6 bases, and 4 bases separated the two germline ends. CDR1 is MDHEN and CDR2 is SYDVKM in the germline V gene. There are 12 residues in the CDR3. CDR3 region: CASSLRAGELFF. The CDR3 coding sequence is TGTGCCAGCAGTTTAAGGGCCGGGGAGCTGTTTTTT.

V is TRBV6-4 and J is TRBJ1-6, with no clear D. This CDR3 is 13 amino acids long. Germline CDR1 MRHNA, CDR2 SNTAGT. The V and J ends lost 2 bases and 7 bases respectively, with 6 bases between them. CDR3 in DNA: TGTGCCAGCAGTGACGTGAGCAATTCACCCCTCCACTTT. This translates into CASSDVSNSPLHF.

This chain links TRBV6-5 with TRBJ1-5; D is possibly TRBD1 (6 bases). V shed 7 bases and J shed 6 bases, with 13 bases lying between them. There are 13 residues in the CDR3. Germline V gene sequence: CDR1 MNHEY, CDR2 SVGAGI. For the CDR3, the DNA is TGTGCCAGCACGGGGGGCGAGGTTCAGCCCCAGCATTTT. Protein product: CASTGGEVQPQHF.

The chain couples TRBV21-1 to TRBJ1-1; the table assigns TRBD1, which was not confirmed against the DNA. TRBV21-1 is a known pseudogene. CDR3 size: 11 residues. The CDR3 DNA sequence: TGTGCCAGCCAACAGGGTCTAGAAGCTTTCTTT. It specifies CASQQGLEAFF.

The rearrangement uses TRBV10-3 and TRBJ2-1; D not resolved. This CDR3 is 14 amino acids long. Per germline, CDR1 ENHRY and CDR2 SYGVKD. Trimming left V 9 bases short and J 3 bases short, with 15 bases between. The CDR3 nucleotides are TGTGCCATAAGAGATTCCGGATTCTACAATGAGCAGTTCTTC. Protein: CAIRDSGFYNEQFF.

This chain joins TRBV12-2 and TRBJ1-6; the listed D gene, TRBD1, was not tested against the DNA. TRBV12-2 is a pseudogene. CDR3 length: 15 amino acids. For the CDR3, the DNA is TGTGCAAGTCGCTTAGAACAGGGGGCTAATTCACCCCTCCACTTT. Its translation: CASRLEQGANSPLHF.

The chain uses TRBV19 and TRBJ1-4; D call uncertain. The CDR3 is 13 amino acids. V lost 3 bases and J lost 13, with 15 bases in between. Per germline, CDR1 LNHDA and CDR2 SQIVND (reference sequence). The CDR3 reads CASSMVQPRALFF. In DNA, the CDR3 is TGTGCCAGTAGTATGGTACAACCCCGTGCACTGTTTTTT.

In this sample, this clone turned up once. The chain recombines TRBV19 with TRBJ1-5, with a possible D match to TRBD1 (6 bases). This CDR3 has 15 residues. V lost 8 bases, J lost 0 bases, and 14 bases lay in between. CDR1 and CDR2 (germline): LNHDA, SQIVND (reference sequence). CDR3 amino acids: CASSVQGNSNQPQHF. The CDR3 nucleotides are TGTGCCAGTTCGGTACAGGGAAATAGCAATCAGCCCCAGCATTTT.